Included here is one T cell receptor beta chain sequence, with context. The data belong to a study of control samples from healthy donors and cancer patients. Profiled with immunoSEQ multiplex PCR; TCRdb holds only in-frame clones, not every one. The sample includes 80,000 to 100,000 clones, about 91% of them seen just once. Germline CDR1 reads LNHDA; CDR2 reads SQIVND (reference sequence). The CDR3 covers 13 residues. Deletions cut 4 bases from V and 10 bases from J, with 16 bases between. The TCR comes from a man aged 25-45 years in good health. The chain links TRBV19 to TRBJ1-1; the D gene is possibly TRBD1 (5 bases). Sequencing was carried out using blood. The CDR3 sequence is CASSTADNFGAFF. The CDR3 DNA is TGTGCCAGTAGTACAGCGGACAATTTCGGAGCTTTCTTT.